The 4 T cell receptor beta chains below were found in one sample sequenced in a study of shared clonotypes between healthy human individuals (dated by TCRdb to the early 2020s). Libraries were built with the immunoSEQ multiplex PCR assay. In TCRdb, the immuneACCESS table is reduced to in-frame sequences with V and J assigned. These tables do not hold every clone; where another copy was compared, an unresolved V gene accounts for under half, and the others remain unexplained. The sample table lists about 490,000 clones, more than 65% of them with a count of one. The top ten clones comprise over 9.5% of the sample. The sample taken for sequencing was PBMCs. The receptors stem from a woman aged 40 to 50 in good health. Some clones in this sample may be carry-over from other donors' samples.

In regard to this clone: A far more abundant clone sits one base away, making this likely a read error. Distinct nucleotide sequences in the sample also encode this CDR3. V is TRBV6-6 and J is TRBJ1-3; possibly TRBD1 or TRBD2 for D (5 bases each). The J call could be wrong; TRBJ2-2 is a better fit for the DNA end. Germline CDR1 and CDR2: MNHNY and SVGAGI (reference sequence). This CDR3 is built from 14 residues. Here the CDR3 reads CASRSGTDTGELFF. The CDR3 coding sequence is TGCGCCAGCAGGTCAGGGACGGACACCGGGGAGCTGTTTTTT.

The chain employs TRBV10-3 and TRBJ1-2; D remains ambiguous. CDR3 length: 13 amino acids. Trimming pared 3 bases from V and 3 bases from J, leaving 8 bases between. The germline CDR1 and CDR2 sequences are ENHRY and SYGVKD. This CDR3 is CAISDPLDYGYTF. The CDR3 DNA reads TGTGCCATCAGTGACCCATTGGACTATGGCTACACCTTC.

Note on this clone: It may be a read error: a sequence one base away is much more abundant. CDR3 bases: TGTGCCTGGAACTACGGGGGCTACGAGCAGCACTTC. It encodes CAWNYGGYEQHF. The chain joins TRBV30 to TRBJ2-7; D may be TRBD1 or TRBD2 (6 bases each). The CDR3 is 12 amino acids. The germline gives CDR1 GTSNPN, CDR2 SVGIG (reference sequence).

Concerning this clone: A far larger clone is one base from this, pointing to a likely read error. This specimen includes other DNA sequences encoding the same CDR3. J is TRBJ1-2 and V is TRBV29-1; unclear D gene. CDR1 is SQVTM, CDR2 ANQGSEA, per germline. The CDR3 covers 10 residues. The DNA of the CDR3 is TGCAGCTTGTCGAGGGATGGCTACACCTTT. This encodes CSLSRDGYTF.